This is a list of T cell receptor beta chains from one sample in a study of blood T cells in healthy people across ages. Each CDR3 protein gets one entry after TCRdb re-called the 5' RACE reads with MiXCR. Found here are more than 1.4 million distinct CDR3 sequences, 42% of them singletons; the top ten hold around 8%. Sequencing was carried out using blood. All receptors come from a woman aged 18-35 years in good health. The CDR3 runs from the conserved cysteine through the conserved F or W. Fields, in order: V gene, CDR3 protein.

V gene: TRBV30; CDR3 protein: CAWMGRVPSGYTF
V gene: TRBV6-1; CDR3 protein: CATVRVGEAFF
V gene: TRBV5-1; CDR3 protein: CASSLPGTVNNEQFF
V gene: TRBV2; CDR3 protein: CANTKAYNEQFF
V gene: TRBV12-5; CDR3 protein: CASGLVHYPGAVLGTQYF
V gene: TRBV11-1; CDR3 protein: CASSLGRDSRRGKNIQYF
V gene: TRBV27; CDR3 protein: CASSLAKGWGTGEQYF
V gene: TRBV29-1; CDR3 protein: CSVEALRTGRVSGYTF
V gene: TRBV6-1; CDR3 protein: CASGRSQATEAFF
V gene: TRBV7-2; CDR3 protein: CASSSRSGANTGELFF
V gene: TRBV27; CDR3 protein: CASSPGLAGGVTDTQYF
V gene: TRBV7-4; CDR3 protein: CASARANSGNTIYF
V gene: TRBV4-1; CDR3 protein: CASSQEPGGINEQFF
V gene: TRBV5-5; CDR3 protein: CASSLESGNHNEQFF
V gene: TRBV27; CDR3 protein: CASSPGTSPSEQYF